This T cell receptor (beta chain) was sequenced for a study of CD8 T cells in ankylosing spondylitis. Each CDR3 protein is one row after TCRdb ran MiXCR on the 5' RACE reads. The table has 200,000 to 300,000 distinct CDR3 sequences, more than 9% seen once; the top ten hold less than 3%. Deletions cut 3 bases from V and 1 base from J, with 16 bases between. Germline values: CDR1 SQVTM, CDR2 ANQGSEA. The CDR3 is made up of 15 amino acids. The TCR originated in a male donor with ankylosing spondylitis or in good health (not recorded which). The sequenced sample was blood, either unsorted or a sorted T cell fraction (not recorded which). V is TRBV29-1 and J is TRBJ2-7, with TRBD1 as a possible D gene (6 bases). The CDR3 here is CSVEGHADSSYEQYF. For the CDR3, the DNA is TGCAGCGTTGAGGGCCACGCGGACAGTTCCTACGAGCAGTACTTC.